The clone carrying this T cell receptor (beta chain) was seen a handful of times. Its antigen is as yet unknown. It was focal radiation plus CTLA-4 blockade with ipilimumab that patients with chemo-refractory metastatic non-small-cell lung cancer received. This sample is drawn from a study of radiotherapy plus CTLA-4 blockade in lung cancer. Study context: Objective response was observed in about 19% of patients, and disease control in roughly 31%. General observations from the study: In blood, TCR clones derived from the tumor expanded after radiotherapy plus ipilimumab. Dynamics of early blood T cell clones, together with interferon-beta, were reportedly the best predictors of response.

Germline V gene data show CDR1 as LGHNA and CDR2 as YSLEER. With 4 bases removed from V and 10 bases from J, the gap between germline ends came to 14 bases. The CDR3 sequence is 13 residues long. Method: immunoSEQ multiplex PCR; TCRdb's copy keeps in-frame clones and lacks some. The data show approximately 78,000 clones, with around 80% seen just once and about 6.7% held by the top ten. This receptor was taken from a human donor with non-small cell lung cancer who had a complete response to radiotherapy plus ipilimumab. The sample consisted of peripheral blood, taken from a patient treated with radiotherapy plus ipilimumab. The chain uses TRBV4-3 and TRBJ2-1; D is unclear. This CDR3 is CASSPHEGSEQFF. The DNA of the CDR3 is TGCGCCAGCAGCCCCCACGAAGGGTCGGAGCAGTTCTTC.